The rows below give T cell receptor beta chains drawn from one sample of a study of blood T cell repertoires in COVID-19. Assay used: immunoSEQ multiplex PCR; TCRdb lists only in-frame clones, some missing. This sample has some 80,000 clones, with 75% to 90% found just once. Sequenced sample: peripheral blood. All receptors derive from a woman aged 35 to 49 with active or convalescent COVID-19. The CDR3 runs from the conserved cysteine through the conserved F or W. The D gene is left open where the match is weak. Part of the rows lack a size; the others show once, few, many or a class for expanded clones.

j_gene: TRBJ2-5; v_gene: TRBV9; d_gene: NA; len: 14; abundance: NA; CDR3aa: CASSPRVGFETQYF; CDR3nt: TGTGCCAGCAGCCCACGGGTGGGTTTCGAGACCCAGTACTTC
j_gene: TRBJ2-2; v_gene: TRBV2; d_gene: NA; len: 14; abundance: NA; CDR3aa: CASLGVSGTGELFF; CDR3nt: TGTGCCAGTTTAGGGGTATCGGGCACCGGGGAGCTGTTTTTT
j_gene: TRBJ2-5; v_gene: TRBV28; d_gene: NA; len: 12; abundance: NA; CDR3aa: CASSFDLETQYF; CDR3nt: TGTGCCAGCAGTTTTGACTTGGAGACCCAGTACTTC
j_gene: TRBJ2-3; v_gene: TRBV24-1; d_gene: NA; len: 15; abundance: NA; CDR3aa: CATSFRDTSTDTQYF; CDR3nt: TGTGCCACCAGTTTTCGGGACACAAGCACAGATACGCAGTATTTT
j_gene: TRBJ2-1; v_gene: TRBV7-2; d_gene: TRBD2; len: 15; abundance: NA; CDR3aa: CASSLAGSGINEQFF; CDR3nt: TGTGCCAGCAGCTTAGCGGGGAGCGGGATCAATGAGCAGTTCTTC
j_gene: TRBJ2-7; v_gene: TRBV4-1; d_gene: TRBD2; len: 15; abundance: NA; CDR3aa: CASSQGPGLAGVRYF; CDR3nt: TGCGCCAGCAGCCAGGGACCGGGACTAGCGGGAGTTCGGTACTTC
j_gene: TRBJ1-4; v_gene: TRBV12-3/TRBV12-4; d_gene: NA; len: 12; abundance: NA; CDR3aa: CASSLAREKLFF; CDR3nt: TGTGCCAGCAGTTTAGCGCGAGAAAAACTGTTTTTT
j_gene: TRBJ2-7; v_gene: TRBV3-1/TRBV3-2; d_gene: NA; len: 11; abundance: NA; CDR3aa: CASSQITGQYF; CDR3nt: TGTGCCAGCAGCCAAATTACCGGGCAGTACTTC
j_gene: TRBJ2-5; v_gene: TRBV11-2; d_gene: NA; len: 12; abundance: once; CDR3aa: CASSLEAETQYF; CDR3nt: TGTGCCAGCAGCTTAGAAGCAGAGACCCAGTACTTC
j_gene: TRBJ1-1; v_gene: TRBV6-1; d_gene: NA; len: 12; abundance: NA; CDR3aa: CASSEGQGRAFF; CDR3nt: TGTGCCAGCAGTGAAGGCCAGGGTAGAGCTTTCTTT
j_gene: TRBJ1-6; v_gene: TRBV28; d_gene: NA; len: 17; abundance: few; CDR3aa: CASSPEAFWQGNSPLHF; CDR3nt: TGTGCCAGCAGCCCAGAAGCTTTCTGGCAGGGAAATTCACCCCTCCACTTT
j_gene: TRBJ1-1; v_gene: TRBV28; d_gene: NA; len: 12; abundance: NA; CDR3aa: CASSLRGTEAFF; CDR3nt: TGTGCCAGCAGTTTGCGGGGCACTGAAGCTTTCTTT
j_gene: TRBJ2-7; v_gene: TRBV7-2; d_gene: TRBD1; len: 14; abundance: NA; CDR3aa: CASSLSGQGYEQYF; CDR3nt: TGTGCCAGCAGCTTAAGCGGACAGGGCTACGAGCAGTACTTC
j_gene: TRBJ2-5; v_gene: TRBV11-3; d_gene: TRBD2; len: 16; abundance: NA; CDR3aa: CASSSLAGGRGETQYF; CDR3nt: TGTGCCAGCAGCTCGCTAGCGGGAGGGCGTGGAGAGACCCAGTACTTC
j_gene: TRBJ2-2; v_gene: TRBV5-6; d_gene: NA; len: 16; abundance: NA; CDR3aa: CASSLWGRVRTGELFF; CDR3nt: TGTGCCAGCAGCTTGTGGGGGCGGGTACGAACCGGGGAGCTGTTTTTT
j_gene: TRBJ1-2; v_gene: TRBV24-1; d_gene: NA; len: 17; abundance: many; CDR3aa: CATSSGQGWFMNYGYTF; CDR3nt: TGTGCCACCAGTTCCGGGCAGGGGTGGTTTATGAACTATGGCTACACCTTC
j_gene: TRBJ2-6; v_gene: TRBV28; d_gene: NA; len: 14; abundance: few; CDR3aa: CASSEGAGANVLTF; CDR3nt: TGTGCCAGCAGTGAGGGGGCTGGGGCCAACGTCCTGACTTTC
j_gene: TRBJ2-5; v_gene: TRBV7-6; d_gene: NA; len: 15; abundance: NA; CDR3aa: CASSVYTGYQETQYF; CDR3nt: TGTGCCAGCAGCGTCTACACAGGGTACCAAGAGACCCAGTACTTC
j_gene: TRBJ1-1; v_gene: TRBV7-2; d_gene: NA; len: 16; abundance: few; CDR3aa: CASSLQNPGMNTEAFF; CDR3nt: TGTGCCAGCAGCTTACAAAACCCAGGCATGAACACTGAAGCTTTCTTT
j_gene: TRBJ2-4; v_gene: TRBV5-1; d_gene: TRBD2; len: 15; abundance: NA; CDR3aa: CASSSEREPGNIQYF; CDR3nt: TGCGCCAGCAGCTCGGAGCGGGAGCCGGGGAACATTCAGTACTTC
j_gene: TRBJ2-2; v_gene: TRBV7-2; d_gene: NA; len: 18; abundance: NA; CDR3aa: CASSLGTIRGRKTGELFF; CDR3nt: TGTGCCAGCAGCTTAGGAACCATCCGGGGGAGGAAGACCGGGGAGCTGTTTTTT
j_gene: TRBJ1-5; v_gene: TRBV2; d_gene: NA; len: 18; abundance: NA; CDR3aa: CASSPNTDPAYSNQPQHF; CDR3nt: TGTGCCAGCAGTCCTAACACAGATCCAGCCTATAGCAATCAGCCCCAGCATTTT
j_gene: TRBJ2-1; v_gene: TRBV12-3/TRBV12-4; d_gene: TRBD2; len: 12; abundance: NA; CDR3aa: CASSLGLGEQFF; CDR3nt: TGTGCCAGCAGTTTGGGACTAGGGGAGCAGTTCTTC
j_gene: TRBJ2-1; v_gene: TRBV9; d_gene: NA; len: 13; abundance: NA; CDR3aa: CASSVDYYNEQFF; CDR3nt: TGTGCCAGCAGCGTAGACTACTACAATGAGCAGTTCTTC
j_gene: TRBJ2-7; v_gene: TRBV21-1; d_gene: NA; len: 13; abundance: few; CDR3aa: CASSKFPVYEQYF; CDR3nt: TGTGCCAGCAGCAAATTTCCAGTCTACGAGCAGTACTTC
j_gene: TRBJ1-1; v_gene: TRBV12-3/TRBV12-4; d_gene: NA; len: 13; abundance: NA; CDR3aa: CASSRESGTEAFF; CDR3nt: TGTGCCAGCAGCCGAGAGTCAGGCACTGAAGCTTTCTTT
j_gene: TRBJ2-7; v_gene: TRBV5-6; d_gene: TRBD2; len: 15; abundance: NA; CDR3aa: CASSLEGGFTYEQYF; CDR3nt: TGTGCCAGCAGCTTGGAGGGAGGGTTTACCTACGAGCAGTACTTC
j_gene: TRBJ2-6; v_gene: TRBV30; d_gene: NA; len: 14; abundance: NA; CDR3aa: CALAGYSGANVLTF; CDR3nt: TGTGCCCTGGCGGGTTACTCTGGGGCCAACGTCCTGACTTTC
j_gene: TRBJ2-5; v_gene: TRBV27; d_gene: NA; len: 14; abundance: NA; CDR3aa: CASSIRGGWETQYF; CDR3nt: TGTGCCAGCAGTATAAGGGGGGGATGGGAGACCCAGTACTTC